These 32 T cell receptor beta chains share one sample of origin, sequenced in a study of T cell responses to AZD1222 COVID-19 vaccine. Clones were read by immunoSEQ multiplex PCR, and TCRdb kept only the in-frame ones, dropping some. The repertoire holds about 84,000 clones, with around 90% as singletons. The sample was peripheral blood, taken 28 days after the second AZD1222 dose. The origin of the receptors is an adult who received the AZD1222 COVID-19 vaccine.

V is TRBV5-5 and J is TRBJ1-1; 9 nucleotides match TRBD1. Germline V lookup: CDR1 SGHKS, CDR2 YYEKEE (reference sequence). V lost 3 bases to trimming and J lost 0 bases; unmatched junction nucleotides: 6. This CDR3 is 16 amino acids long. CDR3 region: CASSSNRGLVNTEAFF. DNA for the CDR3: TGTGCCAGCAGCTCCAACAGGGGGCTAGTGAACACTGAAGCTTTCTTT.

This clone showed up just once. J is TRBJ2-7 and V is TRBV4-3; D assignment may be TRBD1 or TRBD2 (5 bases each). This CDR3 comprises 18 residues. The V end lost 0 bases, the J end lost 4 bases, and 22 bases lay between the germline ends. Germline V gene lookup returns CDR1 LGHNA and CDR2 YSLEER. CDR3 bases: TGCGCCAGCAGCCAAGATTACGGCAGGGCGAGGGGTATATACGAGCAGTACTTC. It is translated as CASSQDYGRARGIYEQYF.

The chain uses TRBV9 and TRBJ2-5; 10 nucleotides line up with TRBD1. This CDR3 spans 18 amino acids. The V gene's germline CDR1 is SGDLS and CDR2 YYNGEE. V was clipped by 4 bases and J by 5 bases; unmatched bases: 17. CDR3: CASSSHHETGGVSETQYF. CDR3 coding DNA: TGTGCCAGCAGCTCCCACCATGAGACAGGGGGCGTATCTGAGACCCAGTACTTC.

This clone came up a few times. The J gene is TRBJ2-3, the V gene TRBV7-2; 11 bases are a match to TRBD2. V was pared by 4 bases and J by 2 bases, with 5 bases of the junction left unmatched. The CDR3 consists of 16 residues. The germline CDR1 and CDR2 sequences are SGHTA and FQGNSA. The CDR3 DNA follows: TGTGCCAGCAGCTACCGACTAGCGGGGCCCACAGATACGCAGTATTTT. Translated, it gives CASSYRLAGPTDTQYF.

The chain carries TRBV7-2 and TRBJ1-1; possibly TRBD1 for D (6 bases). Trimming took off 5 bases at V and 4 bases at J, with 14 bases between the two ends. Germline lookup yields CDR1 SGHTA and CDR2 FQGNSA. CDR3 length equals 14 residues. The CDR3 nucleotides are TGTGCCAGCAGCGCGCAACAGGGCGCCACTGAAGCTTTCTTT. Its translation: CASSAQQGATEAFF.

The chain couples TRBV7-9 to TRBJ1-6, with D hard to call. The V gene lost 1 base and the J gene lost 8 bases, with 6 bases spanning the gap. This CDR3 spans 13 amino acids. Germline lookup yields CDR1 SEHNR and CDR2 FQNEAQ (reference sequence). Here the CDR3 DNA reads TGTGCCAGCAGCTTAGTTCATGATTCACCCCTCCACTTT. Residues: CASSLVHDSPLHF.

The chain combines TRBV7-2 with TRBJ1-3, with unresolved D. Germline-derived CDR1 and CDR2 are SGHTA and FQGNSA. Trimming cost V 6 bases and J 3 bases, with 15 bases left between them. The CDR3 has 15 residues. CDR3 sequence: CASRYSERFGNTIYF. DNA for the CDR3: TGTGCCAGCAGGTACAGTGAGCGTTTTGGAAACACCATATATTTT.

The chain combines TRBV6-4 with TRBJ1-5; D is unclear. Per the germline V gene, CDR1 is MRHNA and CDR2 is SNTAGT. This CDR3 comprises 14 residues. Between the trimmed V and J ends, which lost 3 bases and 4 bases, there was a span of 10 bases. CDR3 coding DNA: TGTGCCAGCAGTGAAAACGTGGGTAATCAGCCCCAGCATTTT. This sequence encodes CASSENVGNQPQHF.

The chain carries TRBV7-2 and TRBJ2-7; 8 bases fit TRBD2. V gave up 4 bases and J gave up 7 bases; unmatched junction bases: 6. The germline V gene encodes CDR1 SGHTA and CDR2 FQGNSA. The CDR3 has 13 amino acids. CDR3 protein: CASSSLPGGEQYF. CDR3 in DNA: TGTGCCAGCAGCTCGCTTCCGGGGGGGGAGCAGTACTTC. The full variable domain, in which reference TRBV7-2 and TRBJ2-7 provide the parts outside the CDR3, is GAGVSQSPSNKVTEKGKDVELRCDPISGHTALYWYRQSLGQGLEFLIYFQGNSAPDKSGLPSDRFSAERTGGSVSTLTIQRTQQEDSAVYLCASSSLPGGEQYFGPGTRLTVT.

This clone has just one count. The CDR3 region is CASSLRAGGPADTQYF. CDR3 bases: TGTGCCAGCAGCTTACGAGCGGGGGGGCCCGCAGATACGCAGTATTTT. The chain has TRBV7-2 and TRBJ2-3, with TRBD2 matching over 10 bases. The ends lost 2 bases at V and 4 bases at J; junction bases unmatched: 6. The CDR3 sequence is 16 residues long. Germline V CDR1 and CDR2: SGHTA, FQGNSA.

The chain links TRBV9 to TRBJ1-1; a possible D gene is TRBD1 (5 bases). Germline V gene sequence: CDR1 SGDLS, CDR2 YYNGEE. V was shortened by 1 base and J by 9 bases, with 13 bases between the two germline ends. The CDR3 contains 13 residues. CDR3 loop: CASSVRGVGKAFF. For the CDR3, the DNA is TGTGCCAGCAGCGTAAGAGGGGTGGGAAAAGCTTTCTTT. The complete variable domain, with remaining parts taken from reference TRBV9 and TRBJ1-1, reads DSGVTQTPKHLITATGQRVTLRCSPRSGDLSVYWYQQSLDQGLQFLIQYYNGEERAKGNILERFSAQQFPDLHSELNLSSLELGDSALYFCASSVRGVGKAFFGQGTRLTVV.

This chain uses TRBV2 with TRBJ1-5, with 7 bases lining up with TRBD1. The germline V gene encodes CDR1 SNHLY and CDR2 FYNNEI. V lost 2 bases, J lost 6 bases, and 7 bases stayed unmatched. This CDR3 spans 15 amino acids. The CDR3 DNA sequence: TGTGCCAGCAGTGAATTGAGGGGGCATGGTCAGCCCCAGCATTTT. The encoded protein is CASSELRGHGQPQHF.

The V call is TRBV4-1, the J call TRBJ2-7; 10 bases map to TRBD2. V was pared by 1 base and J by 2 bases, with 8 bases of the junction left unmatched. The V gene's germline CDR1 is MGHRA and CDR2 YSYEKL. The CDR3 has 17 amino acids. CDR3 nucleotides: TGCGCCAGCAGCCAAGGCCTAGCGGGGGCTCATACCTACGAGCAGTACTTC. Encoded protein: CASSQGLAGAHTYEQYF.

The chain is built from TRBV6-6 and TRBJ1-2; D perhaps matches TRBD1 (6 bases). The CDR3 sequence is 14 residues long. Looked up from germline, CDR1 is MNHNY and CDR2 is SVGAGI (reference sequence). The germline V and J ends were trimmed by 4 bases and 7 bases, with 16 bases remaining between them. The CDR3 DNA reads TGTGCCAGCAGTTCCGAACAACAGGGACGTGGCTACACCTTC. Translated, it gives CASSSEQQGRGYTF.

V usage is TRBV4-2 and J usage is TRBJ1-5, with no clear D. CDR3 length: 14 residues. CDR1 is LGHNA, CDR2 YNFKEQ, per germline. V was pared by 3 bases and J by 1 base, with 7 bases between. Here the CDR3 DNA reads TGTGCCAGCAGCCAGCCACAGAGCAATCAGCCCCAGCATTTT. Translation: CASSQPQSNQPQHF.

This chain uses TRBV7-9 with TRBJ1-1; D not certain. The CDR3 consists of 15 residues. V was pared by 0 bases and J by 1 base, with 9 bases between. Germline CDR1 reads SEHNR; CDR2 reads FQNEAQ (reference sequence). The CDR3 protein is CASSLALAENTEAFF. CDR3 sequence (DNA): TGTGCCAGCAGCTTAGCGCTGGCAGAGAACACTGAAGCTTTCTTT.

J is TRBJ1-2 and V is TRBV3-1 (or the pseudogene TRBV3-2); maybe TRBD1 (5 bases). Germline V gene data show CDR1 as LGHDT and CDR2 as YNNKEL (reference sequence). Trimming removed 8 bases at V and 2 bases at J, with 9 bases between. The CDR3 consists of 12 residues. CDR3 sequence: CASAGRNYGYTF. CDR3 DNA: TGTGCCAGCGCGGGACGAAACTATGGCTACACCTTC.

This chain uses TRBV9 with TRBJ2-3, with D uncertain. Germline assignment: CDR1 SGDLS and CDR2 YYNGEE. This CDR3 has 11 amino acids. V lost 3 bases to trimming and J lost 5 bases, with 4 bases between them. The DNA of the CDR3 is TGTGCCAGCAGCGGCAAAGATACGCAGTATTTT. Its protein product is CASSGKDTQYF.

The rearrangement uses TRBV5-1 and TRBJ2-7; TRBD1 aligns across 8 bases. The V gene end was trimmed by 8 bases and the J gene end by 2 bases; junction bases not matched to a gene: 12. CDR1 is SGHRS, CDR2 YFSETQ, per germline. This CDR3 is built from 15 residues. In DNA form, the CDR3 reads TGCGCCAGGACCCCACAGGGGGTGCAAGCCTACGAGCAGTACTTC. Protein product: CARTPQGVQAYEQYF. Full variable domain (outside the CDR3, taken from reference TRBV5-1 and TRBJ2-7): KAGVTQTPRYLIKTRGQQVTLSCSPISGHRSVSWYQQTPGQGLQFLFEYFSETQRNKGNFPGRFSGRQFSNSRSEMNVSTLELGDSALYLCARTPQGVQAYEQYFGPGTRLTVT.

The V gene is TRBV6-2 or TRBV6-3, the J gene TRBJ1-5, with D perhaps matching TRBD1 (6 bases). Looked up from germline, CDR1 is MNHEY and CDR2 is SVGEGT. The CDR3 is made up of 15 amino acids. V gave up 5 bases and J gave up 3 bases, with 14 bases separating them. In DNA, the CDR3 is TGTGCCAGCAGTCTGGGGGGCCGGTTCAATCAGCCCCAGCATTTT. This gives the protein CASSLGGRFNQPQHF.

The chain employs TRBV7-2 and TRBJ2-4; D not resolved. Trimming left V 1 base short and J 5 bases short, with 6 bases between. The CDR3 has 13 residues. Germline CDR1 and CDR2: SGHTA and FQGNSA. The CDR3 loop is CASSLVWENIQYF. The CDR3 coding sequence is TGTGCCAGCAGCTTAGTTTGGGAAAACATTCAGTACTTC. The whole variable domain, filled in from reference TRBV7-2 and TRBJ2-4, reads GAGVSQSPSNKVTEKGKDVELRCDPISGHTALYWYRQSLGQGLEFLIYFQGNSAPDKSGLPSDRFSAERTGGSVSTLTIQRTQQEDSAVYLCASSLVWENIQYFGAGTRLSVL.

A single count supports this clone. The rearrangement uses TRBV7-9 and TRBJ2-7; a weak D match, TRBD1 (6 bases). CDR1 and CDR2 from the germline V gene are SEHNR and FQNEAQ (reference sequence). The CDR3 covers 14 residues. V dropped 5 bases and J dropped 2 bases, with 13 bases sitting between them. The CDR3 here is CASSRGQPTYEQYF. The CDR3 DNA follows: TGTGCCAGCAGCAGAGGACAGCCTACCTACGAGCAGTACTTC.

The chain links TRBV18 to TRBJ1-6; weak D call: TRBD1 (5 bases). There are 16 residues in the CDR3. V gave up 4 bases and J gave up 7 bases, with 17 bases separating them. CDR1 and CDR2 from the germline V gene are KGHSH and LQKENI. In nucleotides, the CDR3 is TGTGCCAGCTCACTCAGGACGGACATGGGCAATTCACCCCTCCACTTT. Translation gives CASSLRTDMGNSPLHF.

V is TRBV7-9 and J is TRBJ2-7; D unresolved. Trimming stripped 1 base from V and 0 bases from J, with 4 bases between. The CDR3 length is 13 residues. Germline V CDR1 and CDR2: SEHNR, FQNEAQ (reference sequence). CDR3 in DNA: TGTGCCAGCAGCTTAGTCAACTCCTACGAGCAGTACTTC. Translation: CASSLVNSYEQYF.

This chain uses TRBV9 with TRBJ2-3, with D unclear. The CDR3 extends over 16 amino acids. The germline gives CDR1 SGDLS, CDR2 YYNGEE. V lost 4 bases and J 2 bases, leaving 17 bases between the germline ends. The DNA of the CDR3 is TGTGCCAGCAGCTCACCCTTCGACTTCGCCACAGATACGCAGTATTTT. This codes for CASSSPFDFATDTQYF.

CDR3 DNA sequence: TGTGCCAGCAGCGCCGGTGAGAGCACTGAAGCTTTCTTT. Protein: CASSAGESTEAFF. This chain uses TRBV9 with TRBJ1-1, with D unresolved. Germline V lookup: CDR1 SGDLS, CDR2 YYNGEE. There are 13 residues in the CDR3. V lost 3 bases and J lost 4, with 10 bases in between.

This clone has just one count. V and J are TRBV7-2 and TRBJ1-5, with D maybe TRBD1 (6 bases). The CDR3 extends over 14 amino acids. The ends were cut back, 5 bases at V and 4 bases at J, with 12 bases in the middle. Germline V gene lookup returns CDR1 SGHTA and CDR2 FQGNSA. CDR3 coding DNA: TGTGCCAGCAGCGCACAGGGAACAAATCAGCCCCAGCATTTT. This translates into CASSAQGTNQPQHF.

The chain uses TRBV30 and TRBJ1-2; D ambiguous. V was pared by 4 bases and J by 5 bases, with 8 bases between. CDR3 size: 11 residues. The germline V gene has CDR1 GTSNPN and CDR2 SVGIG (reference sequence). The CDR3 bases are TGTGCCTGGACGTTGAGTTATGGCTACACCTTC. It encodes CAWTLSYGYTF.

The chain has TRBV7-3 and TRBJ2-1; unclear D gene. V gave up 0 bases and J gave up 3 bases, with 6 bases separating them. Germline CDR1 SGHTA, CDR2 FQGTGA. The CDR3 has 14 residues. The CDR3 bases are TGTGCCAGCAGCTTAACTGGGCTCTACAATGAGCAGTTCTTC. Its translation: CASSLTGLYNEQFF.

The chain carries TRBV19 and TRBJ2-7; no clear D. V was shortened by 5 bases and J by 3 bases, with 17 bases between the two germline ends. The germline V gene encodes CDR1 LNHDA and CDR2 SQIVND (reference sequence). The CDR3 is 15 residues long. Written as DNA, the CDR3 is TGTGCCAGTAGTCCAGCAGGTGGCCCCATCTACGAGCAGTACTTC. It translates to CASSPAGGPIYEQYF. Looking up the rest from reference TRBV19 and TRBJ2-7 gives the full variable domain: DGGITQSPKYLFRKEGQNVTLSCEQNLNHDAMYWYRQDPGQGLRLIYYSQIVNDFQKGDIAEGYSVSREKKESFPLTVTSAQKNPTAFYLCASSPAGGPIYEQYFGPGTRLTVT.

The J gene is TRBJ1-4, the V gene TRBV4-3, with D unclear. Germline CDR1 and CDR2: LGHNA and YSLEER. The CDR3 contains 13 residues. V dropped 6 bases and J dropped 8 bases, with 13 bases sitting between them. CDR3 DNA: TGCGCCAGCAGTTTCAATCATGGGGAAAAACTGTTTTTT. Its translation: CASSFNHGEKLFF.

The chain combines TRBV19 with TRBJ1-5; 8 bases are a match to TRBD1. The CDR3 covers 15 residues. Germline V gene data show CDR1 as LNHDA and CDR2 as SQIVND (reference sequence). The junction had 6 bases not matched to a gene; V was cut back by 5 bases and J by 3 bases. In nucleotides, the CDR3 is TGTGCCAGTAGTCCGGACAGGGTGGACAATCAGCCCCAGCATTTT. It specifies CASSPDRVDNQPQHF.